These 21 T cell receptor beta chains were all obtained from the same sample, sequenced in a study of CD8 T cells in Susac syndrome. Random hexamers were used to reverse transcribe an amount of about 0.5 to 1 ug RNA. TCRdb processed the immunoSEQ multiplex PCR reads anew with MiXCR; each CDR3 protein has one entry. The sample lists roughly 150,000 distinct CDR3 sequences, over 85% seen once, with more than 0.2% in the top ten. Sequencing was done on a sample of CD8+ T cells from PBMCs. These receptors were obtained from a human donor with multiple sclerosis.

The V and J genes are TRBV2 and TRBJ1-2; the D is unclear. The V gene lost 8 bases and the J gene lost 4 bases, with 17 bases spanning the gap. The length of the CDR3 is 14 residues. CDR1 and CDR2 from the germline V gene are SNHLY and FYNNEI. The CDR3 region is CASRSLDPLYGYTF. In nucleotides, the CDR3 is TGTGCCAGCCGGTCTTTGGACCCCCTCTATGGCTACACCTTC.

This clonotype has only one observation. CDR3 amino acids: CASSLGTRAQETQYF. CDR3 in DNA: TGTGCCAGCAGCTTGGGGACTAGGGCACAAGAGACCCAGTACTTC. J is TRBJ2-5 and V is TRBV7-9; TRBD2 aligns across 8 bases. CDR1 is SEHNR and CDR2 is FQNEAQ in the germline V gene (reference sequence). This CDR3 has 15 amino acids. V shed 3 bases, J shed 2 bases, and the junction held 5 bases outside the gene matches.

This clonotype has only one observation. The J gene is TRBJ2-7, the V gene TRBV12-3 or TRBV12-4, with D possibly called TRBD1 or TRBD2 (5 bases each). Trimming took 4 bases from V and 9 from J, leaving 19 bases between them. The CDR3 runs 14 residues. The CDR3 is CASSSSGTLRGQYF. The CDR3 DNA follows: TGTGCCAGCAGTTCTTCCGGGACCCTTCGAGGGCAGTACTTC.

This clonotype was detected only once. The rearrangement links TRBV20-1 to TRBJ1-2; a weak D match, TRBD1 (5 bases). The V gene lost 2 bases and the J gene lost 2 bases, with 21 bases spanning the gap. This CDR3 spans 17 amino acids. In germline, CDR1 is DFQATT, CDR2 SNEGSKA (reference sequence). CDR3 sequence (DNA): TGCAGTGCTAGATCGAGAGACAGTCGGATCGGGAACTATGGCTACACCTTC. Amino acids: CSARSRDSRIGNYGYTF.

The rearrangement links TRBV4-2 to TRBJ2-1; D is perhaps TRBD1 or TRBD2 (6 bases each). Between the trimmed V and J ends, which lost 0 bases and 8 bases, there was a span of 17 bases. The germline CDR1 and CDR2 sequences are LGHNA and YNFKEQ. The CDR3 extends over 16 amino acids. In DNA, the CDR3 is TGTGCCAGCAGCCAAGATCCGGGGGCCGGAGGGGATGAGCAGTTCTTC. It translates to CASSQDPGAGGDEQFF.

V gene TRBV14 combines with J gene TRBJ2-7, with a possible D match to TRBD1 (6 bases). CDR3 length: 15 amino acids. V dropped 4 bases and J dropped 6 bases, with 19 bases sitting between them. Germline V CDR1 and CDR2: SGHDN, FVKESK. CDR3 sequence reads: CASSPTGTGFVEQYF. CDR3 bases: TGTGCCAGCAGCCCGACGGGAACAGGGTTCGTCGAGCAGTACTTC. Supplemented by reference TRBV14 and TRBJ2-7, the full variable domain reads EAGVTQFPSHSVIEKGQTVTLRCDPISGHDNLYWYRRVMGKEIKFLLHFVKESKQDESGMPNNRFLAERTGGTYSTLKVQPAELEDSGVYFCASSPTGTGFVEQYFGPGTRLTVT.

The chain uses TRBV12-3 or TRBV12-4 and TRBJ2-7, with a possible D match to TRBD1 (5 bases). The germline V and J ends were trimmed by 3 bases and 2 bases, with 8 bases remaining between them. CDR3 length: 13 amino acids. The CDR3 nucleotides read TGTGCCAGCAGTTTGGGGCCAACCTACGAGCAGTACTTC. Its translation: CASSLGPTYEQYF.

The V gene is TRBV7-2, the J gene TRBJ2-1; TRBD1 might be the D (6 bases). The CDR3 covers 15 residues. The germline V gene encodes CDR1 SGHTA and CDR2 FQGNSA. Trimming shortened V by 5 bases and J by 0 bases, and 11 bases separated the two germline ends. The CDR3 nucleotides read TGTGCCAGCAGCATCGGACAGAGCTCCTACAATGAGCAGTTCTTC. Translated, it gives CASSIGQSSYNEQFF.

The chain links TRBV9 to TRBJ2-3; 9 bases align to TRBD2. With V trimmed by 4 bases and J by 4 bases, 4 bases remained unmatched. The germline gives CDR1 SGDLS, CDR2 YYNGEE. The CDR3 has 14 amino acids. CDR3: CASSQAGGPDTQYF. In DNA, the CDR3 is TGTGCCAGCAGCCAGGCGGGGGGGCCAGATACGCAGTATTTT.

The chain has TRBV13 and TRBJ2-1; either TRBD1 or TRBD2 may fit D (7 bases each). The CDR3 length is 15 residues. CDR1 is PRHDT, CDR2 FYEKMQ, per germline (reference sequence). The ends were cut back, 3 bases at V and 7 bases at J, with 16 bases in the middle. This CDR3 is CASSFGQGGSNEQFF. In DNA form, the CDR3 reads TGTGCCAGCAGCTTCGGGCAGGGGGGGAGTAATGAGCAGTTCTTC.

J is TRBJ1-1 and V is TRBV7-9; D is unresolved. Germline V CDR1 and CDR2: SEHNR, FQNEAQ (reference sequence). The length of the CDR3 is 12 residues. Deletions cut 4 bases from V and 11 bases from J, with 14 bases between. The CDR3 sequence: CASSSAGVAAFF. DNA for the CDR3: TGTGCCAGCAGCTCAGCTGGGGTAGCGGCTTTCTTT.

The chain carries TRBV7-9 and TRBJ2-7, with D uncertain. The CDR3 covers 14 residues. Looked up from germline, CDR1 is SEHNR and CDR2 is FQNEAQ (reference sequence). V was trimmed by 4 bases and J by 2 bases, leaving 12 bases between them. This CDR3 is CASSSQSATYEQYF. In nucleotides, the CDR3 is TGTGCCAGCAGCTCACAGTCTGCCACCTACGAGCAGTACTTC.

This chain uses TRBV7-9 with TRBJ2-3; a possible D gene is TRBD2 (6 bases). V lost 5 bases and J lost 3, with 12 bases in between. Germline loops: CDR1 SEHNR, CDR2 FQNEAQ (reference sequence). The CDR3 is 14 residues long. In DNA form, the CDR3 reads TGTGCCAGCAGCGTCGGGACTTCTACAGATACGCAGTATTTT. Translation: CASSVGTSTDTQYF.

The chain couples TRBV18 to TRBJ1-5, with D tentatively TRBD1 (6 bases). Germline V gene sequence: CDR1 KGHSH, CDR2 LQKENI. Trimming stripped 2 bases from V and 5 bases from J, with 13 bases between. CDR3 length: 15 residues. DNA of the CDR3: TGTGCCAGCTCACCAGCGGACAGACCTGATCAGCCCCAGCATTTT. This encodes CASSPADRPDQPQHF.

The DNA for the CDR3 is TGTGCCAGCAGTTGGACGGCTGACTACGAGCAGTACTTC. Its translation is CASSWTADYEQYF. This chain uses TRBV28 with TRBJ2-7; D gene unclear. V shed 4 bases and J shed 3 bases, with 10 bases lying between them. The CDR3 has 13 residues. Germline values: CDR1 MDHEN, CDR2 SYDVKM.

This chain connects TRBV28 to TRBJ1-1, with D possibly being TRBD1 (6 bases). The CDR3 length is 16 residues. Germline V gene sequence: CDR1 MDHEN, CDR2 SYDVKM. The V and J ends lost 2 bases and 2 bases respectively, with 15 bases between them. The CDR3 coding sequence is TGTGCCAGCAGTTTAAGGGGGTGGGCAGGAAACACTGAAGCTTTCTTT. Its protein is CASSLRGWAGNTEAFF.

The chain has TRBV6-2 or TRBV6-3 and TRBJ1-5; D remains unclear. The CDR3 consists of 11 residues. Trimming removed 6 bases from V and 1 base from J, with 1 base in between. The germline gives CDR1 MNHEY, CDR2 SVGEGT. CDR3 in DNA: TGTGCCAGCAGGAGCAATCAGCCCCAGCATTTT. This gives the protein CASRSNQPQHF.

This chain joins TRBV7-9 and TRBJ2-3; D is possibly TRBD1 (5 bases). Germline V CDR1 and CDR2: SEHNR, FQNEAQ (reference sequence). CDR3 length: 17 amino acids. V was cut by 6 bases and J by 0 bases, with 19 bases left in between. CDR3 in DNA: TGTGCCAGCAGTTTCAGGGTGGCAGGAGCAAGCACAGATACGCAGTATTTT. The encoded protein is CASSFRVAGASTDTQYF.

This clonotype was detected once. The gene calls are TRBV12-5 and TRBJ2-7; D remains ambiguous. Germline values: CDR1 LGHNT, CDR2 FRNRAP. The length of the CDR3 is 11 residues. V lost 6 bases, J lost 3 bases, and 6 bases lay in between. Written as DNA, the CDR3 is TGTGCTAGTGGCTTCAACTACGAGCAGTACTTC. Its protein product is CASGFNYEQYF.

The CDR3 sequence: CASSLRAGAIEQFF. The CDR3 region has the DNA TGTGCCAGCAGCTTAAGGGCGGGGGCTATTGAGCAGTTCTTC. This rearrangement joins TRBV7-9 to TRBJ2-1, with D possibly being TRBD2 (7 bases). The CDR3 has 14 residues. Trimming stripped 2 bases from V and 9 bases from J, with 14 bases between. Germline CDR1 SEHNR, CDR2 FQNEAQ (reference sequence).

CDR3 DNA: TGTGCCAGCAGTTTACAGGGGGTGAATTCACCCCTCCACTTT. This codes for CASSLQGVNSPLHF. V and J are TRBV27 and TRBJ1-6; 7 bases align to TRBD1. CDR1 MNHEY and CDR2 SMNVEV come from the germline V gene (reference sequence). Unmatched junction bases numbered 2, after V lost 2 bases and J lost 7 bases. The CDR3 loop spans 14 amino acids.